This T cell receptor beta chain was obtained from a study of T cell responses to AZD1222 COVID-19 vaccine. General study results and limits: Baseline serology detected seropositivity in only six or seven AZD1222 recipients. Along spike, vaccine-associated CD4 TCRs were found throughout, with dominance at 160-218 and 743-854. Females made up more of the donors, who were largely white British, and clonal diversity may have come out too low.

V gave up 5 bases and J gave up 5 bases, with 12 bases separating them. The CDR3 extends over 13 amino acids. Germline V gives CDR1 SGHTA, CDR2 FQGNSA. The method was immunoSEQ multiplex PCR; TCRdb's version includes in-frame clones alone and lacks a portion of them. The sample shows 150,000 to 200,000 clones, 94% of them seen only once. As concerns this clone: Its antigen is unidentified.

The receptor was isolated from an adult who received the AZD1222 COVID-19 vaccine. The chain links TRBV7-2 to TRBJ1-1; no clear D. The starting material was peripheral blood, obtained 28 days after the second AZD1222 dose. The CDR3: CASSPRRETEAFF. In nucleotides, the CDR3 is TGTGCCAGCAGCCCTAGGAGGGAAACTGAAGCTTTCTTT.